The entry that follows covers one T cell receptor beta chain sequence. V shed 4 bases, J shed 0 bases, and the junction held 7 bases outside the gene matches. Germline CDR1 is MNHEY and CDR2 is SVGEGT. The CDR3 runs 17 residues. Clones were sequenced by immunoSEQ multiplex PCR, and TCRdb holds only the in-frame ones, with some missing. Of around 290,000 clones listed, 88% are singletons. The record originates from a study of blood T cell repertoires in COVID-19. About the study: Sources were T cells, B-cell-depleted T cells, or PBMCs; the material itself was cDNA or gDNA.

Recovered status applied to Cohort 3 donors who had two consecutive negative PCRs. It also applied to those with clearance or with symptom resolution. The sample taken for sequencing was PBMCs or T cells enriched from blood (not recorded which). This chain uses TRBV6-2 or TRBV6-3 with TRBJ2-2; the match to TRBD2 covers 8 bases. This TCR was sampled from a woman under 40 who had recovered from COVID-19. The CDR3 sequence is CASSFSGAIANTGELFF. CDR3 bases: TGTGCCAGCAGTTTTAGCGGGGCTATCGCGAACACCGGGGAGCTGTTTTTT.